These T cell receptor beta chains were read from a single sample in a study of T cell responses to AZD1222 COVID-19 vaccine. Here immunoSEQ multiplex PCR was the method, and the copy in TCRdb shows in-frame clones only, minus some. The sample has about 180,000 clones, 88% seen once. Sample: peripheral blood, taken 28 days after the second AZD1222 dose. All receptors derive from an adult who received the AZD1222 COVID-19 vaccine. CDR3s include the opening cysteine and the closing phenylalanine or tryptophan. The D gene is left open where the match is weak. Clone size is given for some rows only: seen once, a few or many times, or a class if the clone is expanded.

v_call	d_call	clone_size	j_call	cdr3_aa	cdr3_nt
TRBV5-1	NA	once	TRBJ2-3	CASSLDRTTTDTQYF	TGCGCCAGCAGCTTGGACAGAACTACCACAGATACGCAGTATTTT
TRBV19	TRBD2	NA	TRBJ2-3	CASSISRTSGDTDTQYF	TGTGCCAGTAGTATATCAAGGACTAGCGGGGACACAGATACGCAGTATTTT
TRBV7-9	NA	NA	TRBJ2-1	CASSLRQGVASYNEQFF	TGTGCCAGCAGCTTAAGGCAGGGCGTAGCATCCTACAATGAGCAGTTCTTC
TRBV6-5	NA	NA	TRBJ2-4	CAISGELAKNIQYF	TGTGCCATCTCAGGGGAACTAGCCAAAAACATTCAGTACTTC
TRBV5-1	TRBD1	once	TRBJ2-1	CASSLTGASSYNEQFF	TGCGCCAGCAGCCTTACAGGGGCTAGCTCCTACAATGAGCAGTTCTTC
TRBV6-2/TRBV6-3	NA	NA	TRBJ2-5	CASSYYGGGETQYF	TGTGCCAGCAGTTACTACGGGGGCGGAGAGACCCAGTACTTC
TRBV9	NA	NA	TRBJ2-1	CASSVDSGANEQFF	TGTGCCAGCAGCGTAGACTCCGGGGCCAATGAGCAGTTCTTC
TRBV24-1	NA	NA	TRBJ1-5	CATSDHTGSPNQPQHF	TGTGCCACCAGTGATCATACAGGGAGCCCAAATCAGCCCCAGCATTTT
TRBV11-2	NA	NA	TRBJ2-7	CASSLRGGSGAYEQYF	TGTGCCAGCAGCTTAAGGGGGGGCAGCGGGGCCTACGAGCAGTACTTC
TRBV7-9	TRBD1	few	TRBJ1-1	CASSPSGQEGRAFF	TGTGCCAGCAGCCCCTCGGGACAGGAGGGTCGAGCTTTCTTT
TRBV10-3	TRBD1	NA	TRBJ2-7	CASRQGEKISYEQYF	TGTGCCAGCCGACAGGGAGAAAAAATCAGCTACGAGCAGTACTTC
TRBV7-9	TRBD2	NA	TRBJ2-5	CASSLPTSGRRGQETQYF	TGTGCCAGCAGCTTACCGACTAGCGGGAGGAGGGGGCAAGAGACCCAGTACTTC
TRBV6-2/TRBV6-3	NA	NA	TRBJ1-1	CASSQKKGQHTEAFF	TGTGCCAGCAGCCAAAAGAAGGGGCAGCACACTGAAGCTTTCTTT